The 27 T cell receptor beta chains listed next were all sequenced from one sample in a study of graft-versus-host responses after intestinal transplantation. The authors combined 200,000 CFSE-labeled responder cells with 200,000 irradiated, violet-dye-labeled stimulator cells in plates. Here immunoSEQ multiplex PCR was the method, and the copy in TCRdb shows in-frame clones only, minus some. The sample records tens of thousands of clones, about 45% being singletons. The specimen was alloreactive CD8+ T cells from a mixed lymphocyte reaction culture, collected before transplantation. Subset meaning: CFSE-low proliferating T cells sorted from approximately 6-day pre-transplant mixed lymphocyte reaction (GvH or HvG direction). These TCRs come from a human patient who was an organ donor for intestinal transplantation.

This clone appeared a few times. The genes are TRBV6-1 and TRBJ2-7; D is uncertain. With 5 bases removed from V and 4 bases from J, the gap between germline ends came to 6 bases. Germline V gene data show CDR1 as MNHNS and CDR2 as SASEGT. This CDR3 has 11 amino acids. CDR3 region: CASSPSYEQYF. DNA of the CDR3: TGTGCCAGCAGTCCGTCGTACGAGCAGTACTTC.

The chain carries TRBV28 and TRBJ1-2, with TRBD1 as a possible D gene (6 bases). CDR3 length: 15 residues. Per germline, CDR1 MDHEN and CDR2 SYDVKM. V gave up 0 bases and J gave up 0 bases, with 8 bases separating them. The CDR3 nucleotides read TGTGCCAGCAGTTTATGGGACAGCACTAACTATGGCTACACCTTC. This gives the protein CASSLWDSTNYGYTF.

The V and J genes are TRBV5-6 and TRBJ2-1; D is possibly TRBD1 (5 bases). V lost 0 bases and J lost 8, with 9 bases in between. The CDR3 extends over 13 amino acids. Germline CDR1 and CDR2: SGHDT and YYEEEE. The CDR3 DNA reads TGTGCCAGCAGCTTGGAAGGGGCGGATGAGCAGTTCTTC. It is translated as CASSLEGADEQFF.

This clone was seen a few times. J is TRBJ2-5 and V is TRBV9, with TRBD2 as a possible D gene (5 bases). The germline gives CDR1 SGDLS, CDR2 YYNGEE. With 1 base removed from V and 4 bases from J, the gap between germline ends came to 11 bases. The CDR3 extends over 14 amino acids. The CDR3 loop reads CASSVQWAGETQYF. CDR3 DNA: TGTGCCAGCAGCGTACAGTGGGCGGGAGAGACCCAGTACTTC.

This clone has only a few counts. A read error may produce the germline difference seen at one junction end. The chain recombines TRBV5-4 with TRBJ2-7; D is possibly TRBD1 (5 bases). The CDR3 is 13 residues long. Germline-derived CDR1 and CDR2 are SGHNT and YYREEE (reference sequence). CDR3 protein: CASSQGLTYEQYF. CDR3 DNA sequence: TGCGCCAGCAGCCAGGGTTTGACCTACGAGCAGTACTTC. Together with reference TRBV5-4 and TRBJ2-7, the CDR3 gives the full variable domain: ETGVTQSPTHLIKTRGQQVTLRCSSQSGHNTVSWYQQALGQGPQFIFQYYREEENGRGNFPPRFSGLQFPNYSSELNVNALELDDSALYLCASSQGLTYEQYFGPGTRLTVT.

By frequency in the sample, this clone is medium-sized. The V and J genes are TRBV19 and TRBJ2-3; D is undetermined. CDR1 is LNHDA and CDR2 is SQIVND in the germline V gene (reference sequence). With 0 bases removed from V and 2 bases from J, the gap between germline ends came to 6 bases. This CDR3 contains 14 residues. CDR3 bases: TGTGCCAGTAGTATAGATCAGCTCACAGATACGCAGTATTTT. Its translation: CASSIDQLTDTQYF.

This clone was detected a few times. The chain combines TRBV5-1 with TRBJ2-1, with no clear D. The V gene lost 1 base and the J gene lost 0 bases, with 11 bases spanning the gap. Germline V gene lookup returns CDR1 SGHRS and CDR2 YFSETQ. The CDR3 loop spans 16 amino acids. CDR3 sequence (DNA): TGCGCCAGCAGCTTGTTGATCCAGAGCTCCTACAATGAGCAGTTCTTC. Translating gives CASSLLIQSSYNEQFF.

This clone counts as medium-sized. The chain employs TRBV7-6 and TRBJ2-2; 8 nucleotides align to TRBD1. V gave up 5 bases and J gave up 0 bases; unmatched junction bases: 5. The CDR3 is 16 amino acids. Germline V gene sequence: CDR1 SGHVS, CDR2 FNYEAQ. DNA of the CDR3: TGTGCCAGCAGCCGAGGACAGGGCGCGAACACCGGGGAGCTGTTTTTT. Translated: CASSRGQGANTGELFF.

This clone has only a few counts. The CDR3 loop reads CASSRIGSGRAFNEQYF. As DNA, the CDR3 is TGCGCCAGCAGCCGGATCGGTAGCGGGAGGGCCTTTAACGAGCAGTACTTC. V and J are TRBV5-1 and TRBJ2-7, with 11 bases identical to TRBD2. The CDR3 contains 17 residues. Germline CDR1 and CDR2: SGHRS and YFSETQ. J gave up 5 bases and V 4 bases, and 14 bases lay outside the gene matches. Combining the CDR3 with reference TRBV5-1 and TRBJ2-7 gives the whole variable domain KAGVTQTPRYLIKTRGQQVTLSCSPISGHRSVSWYQQTPGQGLQFLFEYFSETQRNKGNFPGRFSGRQFSNSRSEMNVSTLELGDSALYLCASSRIGSGRAFNEQYFGPGTRLTVT.

The CDR3 reads CASSPRQGMATEAFF. In nucleotides, the CDR3 is TGTGCCAGCAGCCCTCGACAGGGGATGGCAACTGAAGCTTTCTTT. The chain joins TRBV13 to TRBJ1-1, with 8 bases that match TRBD1. Germline lookup yields CDR1 PRHDT and CDR2 FYEKMQ (reference sequence). V was clipped by 5 bases and J by 5 bases; unmatched bases: 10. This CDR3 is built from 15 residues.

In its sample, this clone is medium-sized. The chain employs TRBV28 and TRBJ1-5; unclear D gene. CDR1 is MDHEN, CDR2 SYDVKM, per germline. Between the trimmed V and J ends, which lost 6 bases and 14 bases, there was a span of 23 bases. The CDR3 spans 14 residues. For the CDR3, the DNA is TGTGCCAGCAGCTCCCCCCCCAGATCTGGGGAAGAGCATTTT. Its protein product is CASSSPPRSGEEHF.

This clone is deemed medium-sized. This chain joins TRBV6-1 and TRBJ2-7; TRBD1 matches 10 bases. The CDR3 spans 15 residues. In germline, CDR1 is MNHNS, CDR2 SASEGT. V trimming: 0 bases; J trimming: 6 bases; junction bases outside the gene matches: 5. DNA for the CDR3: TGTGCCAGCAGTGAAGCAGTGACAGGGGGCAGCGAGCAGTACTTC. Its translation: CASSEAVTGGSEQYF.

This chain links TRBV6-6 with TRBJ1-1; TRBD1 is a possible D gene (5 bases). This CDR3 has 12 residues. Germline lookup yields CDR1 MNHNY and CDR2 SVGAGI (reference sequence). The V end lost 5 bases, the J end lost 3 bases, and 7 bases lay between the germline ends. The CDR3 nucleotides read TGTGCCAGCAGTGGGGGGGACACTGAAGCTTTCTTT. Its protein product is CASSGGDTEAFF.

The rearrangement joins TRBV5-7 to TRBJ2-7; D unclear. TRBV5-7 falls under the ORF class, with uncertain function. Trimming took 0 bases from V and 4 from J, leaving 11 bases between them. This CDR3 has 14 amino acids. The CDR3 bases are TGTGCCAGCAGCTTGGATGGCAGCACTTACGAGCAGTACTTC. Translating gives CASSLDGSTYEQYF.

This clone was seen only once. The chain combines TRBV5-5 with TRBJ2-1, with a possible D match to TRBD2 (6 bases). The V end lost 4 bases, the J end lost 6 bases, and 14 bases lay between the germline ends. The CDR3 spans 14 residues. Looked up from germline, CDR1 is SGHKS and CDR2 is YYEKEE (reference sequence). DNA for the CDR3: TGTGCCAGCAGCCAGGACTATATTATCAATGAGCAGTTCTTC. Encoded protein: CASSQDYIINEQFF.

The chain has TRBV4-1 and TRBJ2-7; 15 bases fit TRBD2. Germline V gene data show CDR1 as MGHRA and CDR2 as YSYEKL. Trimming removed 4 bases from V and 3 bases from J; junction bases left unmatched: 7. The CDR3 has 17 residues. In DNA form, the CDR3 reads TGCGCCAGCAGCCTTAGGACTAGCGGGAGGGGGGACTACGAGCAGTACTTC. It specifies CASSLRTSGRGDYEQYF.

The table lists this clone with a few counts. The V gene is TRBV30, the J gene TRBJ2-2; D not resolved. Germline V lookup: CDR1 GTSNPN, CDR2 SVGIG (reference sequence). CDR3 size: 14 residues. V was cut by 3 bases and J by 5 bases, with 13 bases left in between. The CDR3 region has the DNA TGTGCCTGGAGCCTACTTGTAAGGACCGGGGAGCTGTTTTTT. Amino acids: CAWSLLVRTGELFF.

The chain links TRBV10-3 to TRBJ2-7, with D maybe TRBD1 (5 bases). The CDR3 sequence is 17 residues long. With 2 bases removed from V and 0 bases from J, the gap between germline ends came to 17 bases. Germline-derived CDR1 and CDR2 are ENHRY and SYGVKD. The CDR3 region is CAISEPGRVGDSYEQYF. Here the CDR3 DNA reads TGTGCCATCAGTGAGCCGGGTCGGGTAGGGGACTCCTACGAGCAGTACTTC.

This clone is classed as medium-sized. In DNA form, the CDR3 reads TGCGCCAGCAGCCCTCGACAGGGCTACGAGCAGTACTTC. Protein product: CASSPRQGYEQYF. The chain has TRBV4-1 and TRBJ2-7; 7 nucleotides align to TRBD1. With V trimmed by 4 bases and J by 3 bases, 3 bases remained unmatched. This CDR3 comprises 13 residues. Germline CDR1 MGHRA, CDR2 YSYEKL.

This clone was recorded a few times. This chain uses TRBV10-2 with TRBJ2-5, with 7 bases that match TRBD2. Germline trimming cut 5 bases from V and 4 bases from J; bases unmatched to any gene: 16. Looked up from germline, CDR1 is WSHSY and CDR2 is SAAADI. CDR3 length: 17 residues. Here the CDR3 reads CASSNLAGLAASETQYF. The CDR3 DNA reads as TGCGCCAGCAGTAATCTCGCGGGGCTAGCGGCGTCAGAGACCCAGTACTTC.

The CDR3: CASSPESSGRAIHEQYF. CDR3 bases: TGCGCCAGCAGCCCGGAATCTAGCGGGAGGGCTATCCACGAGCAGTACTTC. This chain links TRBV5-1 with TRBJ2-7, with 12 bases that match TRBD2. The V and J ends lost 4 bases and 5 bases, in that order; junction bases with no gene match: 13. CDR1 SGHRS and CDR2 YFSETQ come from the germline V gene. CDR3 size: 17 residues.

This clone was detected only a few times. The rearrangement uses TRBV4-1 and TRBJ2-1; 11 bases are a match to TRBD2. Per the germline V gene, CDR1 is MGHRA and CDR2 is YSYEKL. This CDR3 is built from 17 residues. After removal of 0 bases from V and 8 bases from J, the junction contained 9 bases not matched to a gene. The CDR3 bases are TGCGCCAGCAGCCAAGATCGGCAACTAGCGGGAGCCGATGAGCAGTTCTTC. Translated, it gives CASSQDRQLAGADEQFF.

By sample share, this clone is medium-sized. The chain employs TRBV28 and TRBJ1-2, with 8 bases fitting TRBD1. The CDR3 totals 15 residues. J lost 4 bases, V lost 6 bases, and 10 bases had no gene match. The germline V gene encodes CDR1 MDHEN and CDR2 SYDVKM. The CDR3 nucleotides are TGTGCCAGCAGCCTAGGGGCAGGGGGCGCCTATGGCTACACCTTC. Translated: CASSLGAGGAYGYTF.

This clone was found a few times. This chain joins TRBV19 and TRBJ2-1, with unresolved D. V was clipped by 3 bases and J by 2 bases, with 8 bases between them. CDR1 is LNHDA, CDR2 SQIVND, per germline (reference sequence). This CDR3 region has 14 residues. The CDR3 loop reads CASSIGPAYNEQFF. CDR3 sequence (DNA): TGTGCCAGTAGTATCGGACCGGCCTACAATGAGCAGTTCTTC.

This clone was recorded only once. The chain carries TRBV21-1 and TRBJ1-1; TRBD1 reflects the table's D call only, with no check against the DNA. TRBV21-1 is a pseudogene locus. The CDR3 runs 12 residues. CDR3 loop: CATRHRGRQAFF. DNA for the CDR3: TGTGCCACCAGACACAGGGGTCGTCAAGCTTTCTTT.

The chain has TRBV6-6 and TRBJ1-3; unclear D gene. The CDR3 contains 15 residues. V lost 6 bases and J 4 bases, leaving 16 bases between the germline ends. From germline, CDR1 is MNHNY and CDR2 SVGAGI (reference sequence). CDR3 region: CASRPSGEIGNTIYF. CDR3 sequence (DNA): TGTGCCAGCAGACCCTCTGGGGAAATCGGAAACACCATATATTTT.

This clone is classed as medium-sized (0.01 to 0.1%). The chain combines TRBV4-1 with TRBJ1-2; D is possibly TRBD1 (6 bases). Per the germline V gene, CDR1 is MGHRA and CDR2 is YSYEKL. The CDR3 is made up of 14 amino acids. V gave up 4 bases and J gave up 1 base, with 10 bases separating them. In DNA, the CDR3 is TGCGCCAGCAGCCTGACAGGAGATAACTATGGCTACACCTTC. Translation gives CASSLTGDNYGYTF.